This T cell receptor beta chain was documented in a study of T cell repertoires in cytomegalovirus infection. About the research overall: Indicated by public TCR beta signatures were CMV infection and matching HLA type. Notes on the study in general: Dominating the ex vivo response were TCR beta clonotypes that were CMV-specific and HLA-C-restricted. Public TCR beta family frequency separated CMV-and-HLA carriers, including in an independent cohort.

Comments on this clonotype: Antigen specificity is unknown.

CDR3 length equals 15 residues. Trimming took off 6 bases at V and 1 base at J, with 15 bases between the two ends. Germline V gene lookup returns CDR1 MRHNA and CDR2 SNTAGT. In TCRdb, the reads were re-called with MiXCR into one record per CDR3 protein. The sample shows approximately 300,000 distinct CDR3 sequences, about 29% of them seen only once. The sample consisted of cultured PBMCs, taken from culture after CMV antigen stimulation. This chain uses TRBV6-4 with TRBJ1-1; D is undetermined. This receptor was taken from a human donor in good health (CMV status not recorded). Some clones in this sample may be carry-over from other donors' samples. CDR3 in amino acids: CASRLVPEGNTEAFF. The CDR3 nucleotides are TGTGCCAGCAGGCTGGTCCCAGAGGGGAACACTGAAGCTTTCTTT.